These 9 T cell receptor beta chains were all obtained from the same sample, sequenced in a study of cytomegalovirus exposure and HLA in healthy donors. Produced via immunoSEQ multiplex PCR; TCRdb's table is partial and in-frame only. Found here are roughly 150,000 clones, roughly 91% of them singletons; the top ten hold 4.2%. Specimen: PBMCs. The source is a man between 18 and 35 years old in good health and CMV-seropositive.

V gene TRBV5-4 combines with J gene TRBJ2-2; D unresolved. This CDR3 spans 13 amino acids. In germline, CDR1 is SGHNT, CDR2 YYREEE (reference sequence). With 4 bases removed from V and 8 bases from J, the gap between germline ends came to 12 bases. CDR3 DNA sequence: TGTGCCAGCAGCCCGGGTGATGGGGGGGAGCTGTTTTTT. Its translation: CASSPGDGGELFF. Complete variable domain (other parts from reference TRBV5-4 and TRBJ2-2): ETGVTQSPTHLIKTRGQQVTLRCSSQSGHNTVSWYQQALGQGPQFIFQYYREEENGRGNFPPRFSGLQFPNYSSELNVNALELDDSALYLCASSPGDGGELFFGEGSRLTVL.

The rearrangement joins TRBV28 to TRBJ2-7; 8 bases map to TRBD1. CDR3 length: 14 residues. V trimming: 7 bases; J trimming: 2 bases; junction bases outside the gene matches: 7. Germline V CDR1 and CDR2: MDHEN, SYDVKM. The CDR3 nucleotides read TGTGCCAGCACCTCTTCGGACAGGGCCTACGAGCAGTACTTC. Translated: CASTSSDRAYEQYF.

This clone was observed a single time. J is TRBJ2-3 and V is TRBV27, with 8 bases fitting TRBD2. The length of the CDR3 is 16 residues. From germline, CDR1 is MNHEY and CDR2 SMNVEV (reference sequence). J was trimmed by 3 bases and V by 6 bases; bases with no gene match: 11. DNA for the CDR3: TGTGCCAGCAGCCGAAAAGAGCGGGAGTGGACAGATACGCAGTATTTT. Translated, it gives CASSRKEREWTDTQYF.

The V gene is TRBV13, the J gene TRBJ2-5; 10 positions match TRBD1. This CDR3 comprises 16 residues. V was pared by 5 bases and J by 0 bases, with 6 bases of the junction left unmatched. The germline V gene has CDR1 PRHDT and CDR2 FYEKMQ (reference sequence). CDR3 DNA sequence: TGTGCCAGCAGCCTTCGGACAGGGGGGTACCAAGAGACCCAGTACTTC. It encodes CASSLRTGGYQETQYF. Combining the CDR3 with reference TRBV13 and TRBJ2-5 gives the whole variable domain AAGVIQSPRHLIKEKRETATLKCYPIPRHDTVYWYQQGPGQDPQFLISFYEKMQSDKGSIPDRFSAQQFSDYHSELNMSSLELGDSALYFCASSLRTGGYQETQYFGPGTRLLVL.

J is TRBJ1-2 and V is TRBV11-3; D unresolved. The CDR3 spans 14 residues. The V gene lost 5 bases and the J gene lost 5 bases, with 15 bases spanning the gap. The V gene's germline CDR1 is SGHNT and CDR2 YENEEA. The DNA for the CDR3 is TGTGCCAGCAGCCCAATCGCTCGGACTTATGGCTACACCTTC. It specifies CASSPIARTYGYTF.

The chain uses TRBV2 and TRBJ2-2; the match to TRBD2 covers 7 bases. V was pared by 6 bases and J by 1 base, with 2 bases of the junction left unmatched. The CDR3 runs to 14 residues. The germline gives CDR1 SNHLY, CDR2 FYNNEI. The CDR3 loop is CASSREGNTGELFF. The CDR3 nucleotides read TGTGCCAGCAGCAGGGAGGGGAACACCGGGGAGCTGTTTTTT.

This chain connects TRBV18 to TRBJ2-1; TRBD1 matches at 12 bases. In germline, CDR1 is KGHSH, CDR2 LQKENI. This CDR3 has 16 amino acids. V was clipped by 5 bases and J by 10 bases; unmatched bases: 12. The CDR3 region is CASSLRDRGLLLEQFF. The CDR3 bases are TGTGCCAGCTCATTAAGGGACAGGGGGCTCCTCTTGGAGCAGTTCTTC.

The chain is built from TRBV25-1 and TRBJ1-2; D ambiguous. The CDR3 has 14 amino acids. Germline V gene lookup returns CDR1 MGHDK and CDR2 SYGVNS. V lost 1 base and J 4 bases, leaving 10 bases between the germline ends. Here the CDR3 DNA reads TGTGCCAGCAGTGAATCGGTGATGAGCTATGGCTACACCTTC. Protein sequence: CASSESVMSYGYTF.

V gene TRBV11-2 combines with J gene TRBJ2-6; D call uncertain. Germline V CDR1 and CDR2: SGHAT, FQNNGV. The CDR3 has 17 amino acids. Trimming pared 4 bases from V and 0 bases from J, leaving 13 bases between. In nucleotides, the CDR3 is TGTGCCAGCAGCTCACCTCTCCTCAGCTCTGGGGCCAACGTCCTGACTTTC. Residues: CASSSPLLSSGANVLTF.